These 15 T cell receptor beta chains originate from one sample sequenced in a study of OX40 agonist ivuxolimab in advanced cancers. Clones were read by immunoSEQ multiplex PCR, and TCRdb kept only the in-frame ones, dropping some. This sample yields over 15,000 clones, of which approximately 92% are seen a single time; over 25% belongs to the top ten. Here the sequenced sample was CD4+ or CD8+ T cells sorted from blood, taken in a trial of the OX40 agonist ivuxolimab. These receptors were obtained from an adult with an advanced solid tumor such as melanoma, head and neck, liver or kidney cancer.

The chain carries TRBV2 and TRBJ2-7; 10 bases map to TRBD2. V trimming: 6 bases; J trimming: 0 bases; junction bases outside the gene matches: 8. Germline assignment: CDR1 SNHLY and CDR2 FYNNEI. This CDR3 contains 16 residues. Here the CDR3 reads CASSVAGTSVSYEQYF. For the CDR3, the DNA is TGTGCCAGCAGCGTCGCCGGGACTAGCGTCTCCTACGAGCAGTACTTC.

This clone was detected only once. The chain combines TRBV11-2 with TRBJ1-4; TRBD1 is a possible D gene (5 bases). V lost 6 bases and J lost 0, with 23 bases in between. This CDR3 region has 19 residues. The germline CDR1 and CDR2 sequences are SGHAT and FQNNGV. The CDR3 sequence: CASSPGQGLSPSTNEKLFF. CDR3 in DNA: TGTGCCAGCAGTCCCGGCCAGGGACTTTCCCCATCAACTAATGAAAAACTGTTTTTT.

This clone came up a few times. The chain combines TRBV6-1 with TRBJ2-7; D is undetermined. V lost 2 bases and J lost 1, with 12 bases in between. Germline CDR1 MNHNS, CDR2 SASEGT. This CDR3 has 15 residues. CDR3 sequence: CASSERVFGSYEQYF. The DNA of the CDR3 is TGTGCCAGCAGTGAAAGAGTGTTTGGGTCCTACGAGCAGTACTTC.

V is TRBV5-8 and J is TRBJ2-7; 8 bases fit TRBD2. J gave up 2 bases and V 0 bases, and 13 bases lay outside the gene matches. The length of the CDR3 is 18 residues. Germline V gene data show CDR1 as SGHTS and CDR2 as YDEGEE. The CDR3 DNA follows: TGTGCCAGCAGCTTGGGATTAGCGGGATGCCCGGGGGCCTACGAGCAGTACTTC. Encoded protein: CASSLGLAGCPGAYEQYF.

The chain carries TRBV2 and TRBJ1-4; 9 positions agree with TRBD1. CDR1 and CDR2 (germline): SNHLY, FYNNEI. J was trimmed by 7 bases and V by 2 bases; bases with no gene match: 11. The CDR3 is 17 residues long. CDR3 nucleotide sequence: TGTGCCAGCAGTGAATTTCCCGCCGGGACAGGGTTTGAAAAACTGTTTTTT. Translated: CASSEFPAGTGFEKLFF.

This clone appeared a single time. The genes are TRBV10-1 and TRBJ1-2; D gene unclear. CDR1 and CDR2 from the germline V gene are WNHNN and SYGVQD (reference sequence). V was pared by 5 bases and J by 3 bases, with 10 bases between. The CDR3 sequence is 13 residues long. CDR3 protein: CASSHNFDYGYTF. The DNA for the CDR3 is TGCGCCAGCAGTCACAACTTTGACTATGGCTACACCTTC.

The genes are TRBV7-4 and TRBJ1-5, with D unresolved. Germline CDR1 reads SGHVT; CDR2 reads SQSDAQ. V was trimmed by 1 base and J by 6 bases, leaving 13 bases between them. This CDR3 spans 15 amino acids. CDR3 in amino acids: CASSLDSVRTQPQHF. CDR3 DNA: TGTGCCAGCAGCTTAGATAGTGTAAGAACTCAGCCCCAGCATTTT.

The chain is built from TRBV9 and TRBJ2-2; D is ambiguous. V dropped 4 bases and J dropped 0 bases, with 10 bases sitting between them. Germline V lookup: CDR1 SGDLS, CDR2 YYNGEE. The CDR3 contains 15 residues. The CDR3 is CASSPVGANTGELFF. The CDR3, as DNA: TGTGCCAGCAGCCCCGTAGGAGCGAACACCGGGGAGCTGTTTTTT.

The chain carries TRBV11-2 and TRBJ1-1; D is possibly TRBD1 (5 bases). CDR3 length equals 15 residues. The germline V gene encodes CDR1 SGHAT and CDR2 FQNNGV. Trimming removed 0 bases from V and 1 base from J, with 9 bases in between. CDR3 DNA sequence: TGTGCCAGCAGCTTAGATCTCAGGGCGAACACTGAAGCTTTCTTT. It is translated as CASSLDLRANTEAFF. Full variable domain (remainder filled in from reference TRBV11-2 and TRBJ1-1): EAGVAQSPRYKIIEKRQSVAFWCNPISGHATLYWYQQILGQGPKLLIQFQNNGVVDDSQLPKDRFSAERLKGVDSTLKIQPAKLEDSAVYLCASSLDLRANTEAFFGQGTRLTVV.

The chain couples TRBV11-3 to TRBJ2-5; maybe TRBD1 (5 bases). V was pared by 1 base and J by 7 bases, with 7 bases between. Looked up from germline, CDR1 is SGHNT and CDR2 is YENEEA. The length of the CDR3 is 12 residues. CDR3 amino acids: CASSLGQGTQYF. As DNA, the CDR3 is TGTGCCAGCAGCTTAGGTCAGGGGACCCAGTACTTC.

The V and J genes are TRBV5-5 and TRBJ1-1; D is uncertain. Germline V gives CDR1 SGHKS, CDR2 YYEKEE (reference sequence). Trimming took off 2 bases at V and 1 base at J, with 6 bases between the two ends. The CDR3 contains 13 residues. For the CDR3, the DNA is TGTGCCAGCAGCTTCCCACAGAACACTGAAGCTTTCTTT. Residues: CASSFPQNTEAFF.

The genes are TRBV13 and TRBJ2-5, with TRBD2 matching over 12 bases. Germline-derived CDR1 and CDR2 are PRHDT and FYEKMQ (reference sequence). The V segment lost 11 bases and the J segment 0 bases; nucleotides outside the gene matches: 10. The CDR3 extends over 16 amino acids. Written as DNA, the CDR3 is TGTGCCGCCAACAACCGGACTAGCGGGGACCAAGAGACCCAGTACTTC. Translated: CAANNRTSGDQETQYF.

The chain links TRBV27 to TRBJ1-5; TRBD1 is a possible D gene (5 bases). The CDR3 sequence is 16 residues long. Deletions cut 6 bases from V and 7 bases from J, with 22 bases between. Per the germline V gene, CDR1 is MNHEY and CDR2 is SMNVEV (reference sequence). CDR3 residues: CASRPGPRGPIQPQHF. Written as DNA, the CDR3 is TGTGCCAGCAGACCCGGCCCCCGGGGCCCGATCCAGCCCCAGCATTTT.

The chain is built from TRBV29-1 and TRBJ2-2, with TRBD2 matching over 12 bases. CDR1 SQVTM and CDR2 ANQGSEA come from the germline V gene. The CDR3 consists of 13 residues. Germline trimming cut 7 bases from V and 3 bases from J; bases unmatched to any gene: 0. The CDR3 here is CSGLAGDTGELFF. The CDR3 nucleotides are TGCAGCGGACTAGCGGGAGACACCGGGGAGCTGTTTTTT.

In DNA form, the CDR3 reads TGTGCCAGCAGCTTGGATGGAACCTACAATGAGCAGTTCTTC. Translated, it gives CASSLDGTYNEQFF. This chain connects TRBV7-9 to TRBJ2-1; D gene unclear. Germline CDR1 SEHNR, CDR2 FQNEAQ (reference sequence). The V gene lost 3 bases and the J gene lost 2 bases, with 8 bases spanning the gap. This CDR3 is 14 amino acids long.